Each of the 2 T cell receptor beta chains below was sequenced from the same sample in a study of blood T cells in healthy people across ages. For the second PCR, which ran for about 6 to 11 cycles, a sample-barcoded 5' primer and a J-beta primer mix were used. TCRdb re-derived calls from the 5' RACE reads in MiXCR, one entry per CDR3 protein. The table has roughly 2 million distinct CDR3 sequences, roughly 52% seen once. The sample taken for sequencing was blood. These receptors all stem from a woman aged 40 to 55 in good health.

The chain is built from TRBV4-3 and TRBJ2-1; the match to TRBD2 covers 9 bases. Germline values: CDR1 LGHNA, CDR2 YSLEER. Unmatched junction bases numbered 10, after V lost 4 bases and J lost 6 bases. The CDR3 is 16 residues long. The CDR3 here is CASSRGVSGGLNEQFF. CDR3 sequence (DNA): TGCGCCAGCAGCCGCGGGGTTAGCGGGGGACTCAATGAGCAGTTCTTC.

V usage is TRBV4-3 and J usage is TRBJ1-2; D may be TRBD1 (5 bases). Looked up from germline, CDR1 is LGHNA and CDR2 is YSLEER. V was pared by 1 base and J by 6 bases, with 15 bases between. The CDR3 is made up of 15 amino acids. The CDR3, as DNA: TGCGCCAGCAGCCAAGTTACGACAGCCAACGATGGCTACACCTTC. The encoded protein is CASSQVTTANDGYTF.